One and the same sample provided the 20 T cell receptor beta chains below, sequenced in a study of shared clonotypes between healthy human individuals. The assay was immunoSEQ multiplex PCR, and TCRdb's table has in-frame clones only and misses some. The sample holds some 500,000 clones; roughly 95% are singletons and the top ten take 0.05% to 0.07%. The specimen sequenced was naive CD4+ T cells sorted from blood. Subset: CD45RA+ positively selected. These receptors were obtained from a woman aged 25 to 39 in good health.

DNA of the CDR3: TGTGCCAGCAGTGAATACGAGGGGCGCGCAGGAAAACTGTTTTTT. Protein sequence: CASSEYEGRAGKLFF. V is TRBV25-1 and J is TRBJ1-4, with a tentative D call TRBD1 (5 bases). Germline assignment: CDR1 MGHDK and CDR2 SYGVNS. Trimming shortened V by 0 bases and J by 10 bases, and 15 bases separated the two germline ends. The CDR3 is 15 amino acids.

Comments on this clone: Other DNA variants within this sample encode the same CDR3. The CDR3 nucleotides are TGTGCCAGCAGTGGTCAGGGAAACACTGAAGCTTTCTTT. Encoded protein: CASSGQGNTEAFF. The V call is TRBV2, the J call TRBJ1-1, with a possible D match to TRBD1 (5 bases). Trimming shortened V by 4 bases and J by 2 bases, and 8 bases separated the two germline ends. This CDR3 is built from 13 residues. Per germline, CDR1 SNHLY and CDR2 FYNNEI. The full variable domain, rest sourced from reference TRBV2 and TRBJ1-1, is EPEVTQTPSHQVTQMGQEVILRCVPISNHLYFYWYRQILGQKVEFLVSFYNNEISEKSEIFDDQFSVERPDGSNFTLKIRSTKLEDSAMYFCASSGQGNTEAFFGQGTRLTVV.

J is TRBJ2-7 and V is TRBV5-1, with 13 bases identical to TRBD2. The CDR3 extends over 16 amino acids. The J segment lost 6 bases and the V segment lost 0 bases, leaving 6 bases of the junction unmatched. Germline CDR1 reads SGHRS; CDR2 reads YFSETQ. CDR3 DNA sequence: TGCGCCAGCAGCTTGGGTGGACTAGCGGGAGTCCCCGAGCAGTACTTC. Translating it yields CASSLGGLAGVPEQYF.

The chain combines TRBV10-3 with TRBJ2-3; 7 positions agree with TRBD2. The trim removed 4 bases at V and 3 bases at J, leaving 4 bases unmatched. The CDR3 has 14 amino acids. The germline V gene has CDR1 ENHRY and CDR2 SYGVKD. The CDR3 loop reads CAISATSSTDTQYF. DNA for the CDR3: TGTGCCATCAGTGCGACTAGCTCAACAGATACGCAGTATTTT.

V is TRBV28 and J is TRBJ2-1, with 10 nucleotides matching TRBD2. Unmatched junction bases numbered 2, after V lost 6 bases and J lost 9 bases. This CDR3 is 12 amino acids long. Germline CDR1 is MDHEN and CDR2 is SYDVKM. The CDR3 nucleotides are TGTGCCAGCAGGATAGCGGGAGGTGAGCAGTTCTTC. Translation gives CASRIAGGEQFF.

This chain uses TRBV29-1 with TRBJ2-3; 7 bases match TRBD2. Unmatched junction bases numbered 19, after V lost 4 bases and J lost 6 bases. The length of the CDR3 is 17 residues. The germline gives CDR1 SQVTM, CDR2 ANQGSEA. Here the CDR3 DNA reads TGCAGCGTTGTTAGGTTCTTGGGCGGGAGCGGGTCGGATACGCAGTATTTT. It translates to CSVVRFLGGSGSDTQYF.

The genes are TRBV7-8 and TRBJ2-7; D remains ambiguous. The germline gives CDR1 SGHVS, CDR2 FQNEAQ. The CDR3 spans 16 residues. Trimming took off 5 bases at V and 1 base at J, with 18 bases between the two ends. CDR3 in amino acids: CASSPRRDIGSYEQYF. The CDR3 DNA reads TGTGCCAGCAGCCCCAGGAGAGACATCGGGTCCTACGAGCAGTACTTC.

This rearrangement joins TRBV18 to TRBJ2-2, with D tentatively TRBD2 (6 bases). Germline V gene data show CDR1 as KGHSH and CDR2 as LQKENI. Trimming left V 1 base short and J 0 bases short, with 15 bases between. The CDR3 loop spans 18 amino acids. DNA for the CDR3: TGTGCCAGCTCACCACAGATTAGCGGCCCCGCGAACACCGGGGAGCTGTTTTTT. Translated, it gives CASSPQISGPANTGELFF.

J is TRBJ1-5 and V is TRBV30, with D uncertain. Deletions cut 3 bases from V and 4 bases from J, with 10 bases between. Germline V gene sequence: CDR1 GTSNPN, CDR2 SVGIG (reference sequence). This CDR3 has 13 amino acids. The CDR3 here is CAWSERNNQPQHF. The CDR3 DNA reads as TGTGCCTGGAGCGAACGGAATAATCAGCCCCAGCATTTT.

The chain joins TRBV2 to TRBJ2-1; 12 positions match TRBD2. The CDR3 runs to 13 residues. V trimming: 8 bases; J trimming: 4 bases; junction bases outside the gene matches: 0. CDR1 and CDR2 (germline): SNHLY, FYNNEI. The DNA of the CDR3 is TGTGCCAGCGGGACTAGCGGGTACAATGAGCAGTTCTTC. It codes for CASGTSGYNEQFF.

Here the CDR3 reads CATGRPFGYTF. CDR3 in DNA: TGTGCCACCGGACGCCCCTTTGGCTACACCTTC. The rearrangement links TRBV28 to TRBJ1-2; the D is unclear. The germline CDR1 and CDR2 sequences are MDHEN and SYDVKM. This CDR3 is built from 11 residues. The V gene lost 10 bases and the J gene lost 7 bases, with 13 bases spanning the gap.

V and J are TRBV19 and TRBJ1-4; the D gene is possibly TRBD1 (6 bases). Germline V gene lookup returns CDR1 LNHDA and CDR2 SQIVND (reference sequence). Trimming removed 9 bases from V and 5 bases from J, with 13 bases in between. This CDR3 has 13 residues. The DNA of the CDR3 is TGTGCCAGAACAGACAGGCCGAATGAAAAACTGTTTTTT. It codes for CARTDRPNEKLFF.

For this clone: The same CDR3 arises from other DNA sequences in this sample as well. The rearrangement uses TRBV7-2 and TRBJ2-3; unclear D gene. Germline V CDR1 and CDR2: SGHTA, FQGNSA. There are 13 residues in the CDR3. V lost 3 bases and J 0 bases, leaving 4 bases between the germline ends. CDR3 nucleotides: TGTGCCAGCAGCTTTAGCAGCACAGATACGCAGTATTTT. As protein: CASSFSSTDTQYF.

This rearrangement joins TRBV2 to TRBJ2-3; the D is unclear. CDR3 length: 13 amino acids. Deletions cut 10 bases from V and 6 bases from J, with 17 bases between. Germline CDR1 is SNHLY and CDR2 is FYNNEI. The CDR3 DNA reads TGTGCCATCCCAAATCTATTGAGGGATACGCAGTATTTT. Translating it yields CAIPNLLRDTQYF.

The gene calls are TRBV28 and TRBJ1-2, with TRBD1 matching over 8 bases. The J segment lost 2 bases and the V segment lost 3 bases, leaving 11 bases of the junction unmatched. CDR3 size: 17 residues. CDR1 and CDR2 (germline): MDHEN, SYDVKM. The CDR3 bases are TGTGCCAGCAGTTTCCATGCCAGGGGGCGGGAGAACTATGGCTACACCTTC. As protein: CASSFHARGRENYGYTF.

The CDR3: CASTSGGSPLSGELFF. The CDR3 coding sequence is TGTGCCAGCACTTCAGGCGGGAGTCCATTATCCGGGGAGCTGTTTTTT. This sequence joins TRBV28 and TRBJ2-2, with 7 bases that match TRBD2. The junction had 14 bases not matched to a gene; V was cut back by 7 bases and J by 6 bases. CDR3 length: 16 residues. Germline assignment: CDR1 MDHEN and CDR2 SYDVKM.

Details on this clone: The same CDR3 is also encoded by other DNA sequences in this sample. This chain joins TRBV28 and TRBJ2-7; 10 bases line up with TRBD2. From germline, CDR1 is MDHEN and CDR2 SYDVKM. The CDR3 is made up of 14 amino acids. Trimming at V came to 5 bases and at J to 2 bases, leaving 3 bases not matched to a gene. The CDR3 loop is CASSLSGRTYEQYF. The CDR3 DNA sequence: TGTGCCAGCAGTCTTAGCGGGAGGACCTACGAGCAGTACTTC.

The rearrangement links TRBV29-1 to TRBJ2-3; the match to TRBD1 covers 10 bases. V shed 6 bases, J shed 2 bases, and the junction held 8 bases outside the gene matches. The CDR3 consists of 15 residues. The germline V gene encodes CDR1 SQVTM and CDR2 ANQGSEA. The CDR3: CSVGGQGVSTDTQYF. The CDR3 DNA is TGCAGCGTAGGAGGACAGGGGGTTTCCACAGATACGCAGTATTTT.

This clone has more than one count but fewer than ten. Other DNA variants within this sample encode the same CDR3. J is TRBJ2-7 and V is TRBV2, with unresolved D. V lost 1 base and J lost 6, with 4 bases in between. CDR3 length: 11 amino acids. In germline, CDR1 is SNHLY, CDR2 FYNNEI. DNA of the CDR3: TGTGCCAGCAGTGAAGTTGGCGAGCAGTACTTC. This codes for CASSEVGEQYF. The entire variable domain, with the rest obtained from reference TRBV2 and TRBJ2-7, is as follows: EPEVTQTPSHQVTQMGQEVILRCVPISNHLYFYWYRQILGQKVEFLVSFYNNEISEKSEIFDDQFSVERPDGSNFTLKIRSTKLEDSAMYFCASSEVGEQYFGPGTRLTVT.

The CDR3 nucleotides read TGTGCCTGGAGTGTTCCAGCGGTAAGCTCCTACGAGCAGTACTTC. Protein product: CAWSVPAVSSYEQYF. V usage is TRBV30 and J usage is TRBJ2-7, with D tentatively TRBD2 (5 bases). Trimming left V 0 bases short and J 0 bases short, with 12 bases between. The CDR3 is made up of 15 amino acids. CDR1 is GTSNPN, CDR2 SVGIG, per germline (reference sequence).